These T cell receptor beta chains were read from a single sample in a study of identical twins. TCRdb re-derived calls from the 5' RACE reads in MiXCR, one entry per CDR3 protein. The repertoire has hundreds of thousands of distinct CDR3 sequences, 8.6% of them found once; the top ten carry 0.75% to 1%. These data are also associated with another study on yellow fever vaccine responses in identical twins.

The sequenced material came from PBMCs. These TCRs come from a young woman in good health. CDR3s include the opening cysteine and the closing phenylalanine or tryptophan. The D gene is left open where the match is weak. Rows give clone size only sometimes, using once, few, many, or a class for an expanded clone.

TRBV7-6	TRBJ2-5	15	.	many	CASSLGIGGQETQYF	TGTGCCAGCAGCTTAGGAATAGGGGGGCAAGAGACCCAGTACTTC
TRBV11-2	TRBJ2-7	17	.	.	CASSFFPRGSSSYEQYF	TGTGCCAGCAGCTTTTTCCCCAGGGGCTCCAGCTCCTACGAGCAGTACTTC
TRBV14	TRBJ2-7	16	.	.	CASSHLSGVGTYEQYF	TGTGCCAGCAGCCACTTGTCCGGGGTCGGTACTTACGAGCAGTACTTC
TRBV20-1	TRBJ1-2	15	.	many	CSATIPGAIAYGYTF	TGCAGTGCCACAATCCCAGGGGCTATAGCCTATGGCTACACCTTC
TRBV6-5	TRBJ2-5	14	TRBD2	.	CASSYKSSGKTQYF	TGTGCCAGCAGTTACAAATCTAGCGGGAAGACCCAGTACTTC
TRBV7-9	TRBJ2-5	15	.	.	CASSLERQLQETQYF	TGTGCCAGCAGCTTAGAACGACAACTCCAAGAGACCCAGTACTTC
TRBV27	TRBJ2-7	16	TRBD2	.	CASSLSLIAGGYEQYF	TGTGCCAGCAGTTTATCGCTAATAGCGGGAGGCTACGAGCAGTACTTC
TRBV6-1	TRBJ2-1	16	.	few	CASSEDEQFLFYEQFF	TGTGCCAGCAGTGAAGATGAACAATTCCTTTTCTATGAGCAGTTCTTC
TRBV11-2	TRBJ2-3	16	TRBD2	.	CASSYRLAEPPDTQYF	TGTGCCAGCAGCTACCGACTAGCGGAACCTCCAGATACGCAGTATTTT
TRBV5-8	TRBJ2-3	16	.	many	CASSLEGGLIADTQYF	TGTGCCAGCAGCTTGGAAGGGGGGCTGATCGCAGATACGCAGTATTTT
TRBV9	TRBJ2-7	14	.	.	CASSVVGGTDEQYF	TGTGCCAGCAGCGTAGTCGGGGGAACCGACGAGCAGTACTTC
TRBV5-1	TRBJ1-1	16	.	few	CASSFGHGLVNTEAFF	TGCGCCAGCAGCTTCGGACATGGGTTGGTAAACACTGAAGCTTTCTTT
TRBV2	TRBJ2-1	18	TRBD2	.	CASKLLGTSGRAANEQFF	TGTGCCAGCAAGTTGCTTGGGACTAGCGGGAGGGCCGCCAATGAGCAGTTCTTC
TRBV11-2	TRBJ2-2	15	.	few	CASSLSPPNTGELFF	TGTGCCAGCAGCTTATCACCTCCGAACACCGGGGAGCTGTTTTTT
TRBV6-5	TRBJ2-1	15	.	few	CASSYGMVGYNEQFF	TGTGCCAGCAGTTACGGGATGGTGGGCTACAATGAGCAGTTCTTC
TRBV29-1	TRBJ2-5	11	.	few	CSVEDKETQYF	TGCAGCGTTGAAGATAAGGAGACCCAGTACTTC